This TCR beta chain emerged from a study of blood T cells in healthy people across ages (dated by TCRdb to the mid-2010s). In terms of the full investigation: In model experiments, template switching captured roughly one uniquely barcoded TCR beta cDNA molecule for every two T cells. The study analyzed two additional independent replicas of 1 million unique cDNA reads from the same blood draw for two donors, one aged 18 to 30 and one aged 80 or older. To avoid experimental bias, donors of different ages were distributed randomly across sequencing lanes. The study measured age-related changes in TCR beta repertoire diversity using deep sequencing normalized with unique cDNA molecular identifiers. Four age groups were formed from the donors: young (average 16 years), middle-aged (approximately 39), aged (62) and long-lived (roughly 81). Broad study findings and their caveats: There was a strong correlation between observed TCR beta diversity and the percentage of naive T cells measured by flow cytometry. Conclusive comparison of naive and antigen-experienced compartments was prevented by the profiling of bulk unsorted PBMCs. Observed TCR beta diversity per million T cells fell roughly linearly with age, and a significant reduction was already apparent by age around 36. Compared with the aged group, the long-lived group had more naive CD4+ T cells, fewer expanded clones and increased TCR diversity, a pattern suggesting age selection. Estimates of total diversity based on one million sequenced T cells were regarded as lower bounds and as underestimates. The CMV infection status of donors was not known, potentially confounding age-related changes in expanded clonotypes.

Comment on this clonotype: The specificity of this receptor is unknown. No much larger clone is present one base from it, and per-base qualities are unavailable.

V and J are truncated by 1 base and 3 bases respectively, leaving an intervening sequence of 9 bases. The CDR3 holds 14 amino acids from the cysteine to the phenylalanine. Only the CDR3 portion is preserved as DNA: 42 bases, with reading frame beginning at the first base. CDR1 SGHTA and CDR2 FQGNSA were looked up in the germline V gene. Libraries were constructed by 5' RACE. Reads for this sample came from an Illumina HiSeq 2500. A second roughly 7 to 11 cycle PCR used a sample-barcoded 5' primer and a J-beta primer mix. A unique molecular identifier was introduced onto each TCR beta cDNA molecule by a template-switch 5' adaptor carrying 12 random nucleotides. Each sample yielded at least 3 million CDR3-containing paired-end reads. First-strand cDNA was synthesized from all RNA with the Mint cDNA synthesis kit, primed by a TRBC-specific oligonucleotide. After uracil-DNA glycosylase treatment, a first 18-cycle PCR used universal primers M1SS and BC2_uni_R on all cDNA. Per the authors' processing: Each sample was normalized by randomly selecting 1 million high-quality reads, each carrying a distinct molecular identifier. Instead of being binned into consensus sequences, reads with shared molecular identifiers were discarded. CDR3 identification, clonotype clustering and error correction used MiTCR with a Q25 quality threshold and the strictest error-elimination algorithm. A nonparametric unseen species model with Euler transformation was used to estimate lower-bound total TCR beta diversity. In-frame beta chains were kept once TCRdb had trimmed the public reads at Q25 with fastp and called clones with MiXCR. Identical CDR3 proteins give one entry, which carries the most common genes and DNA. The V and J calls here are based on TCRdb, not the publication. This sample has about 1 million distinct CDR3 sequences in its table, and around 45% of those were observed once. The ten largest make up approximately 20% of the sample.

Systemically healthy Caucasian individuals from Russia, some 38 in total and aged about 6 to 95 years, were included as donors. Ten milliliters of peripheral blood were collected from each donor into EDTA-treated Vacutainer tubes. Ficoll-Paque density-gradient centrifugation was used to isolate PBMCs, with at least 7 million obtained per sample. Trizol reagent was used to extract total RNA from the PBMCs, yielding at least 5.5 micrograms per sample. For every donor, flow cytometry on a PBMC aliquot measured the percentage of naive CD45RAhigh/CD27high T cells. The origin of this receptor is a woman aged 60-75 years in good health. What was sequenced was blood. This chain joins TRBV7-2 to TRBJ1-1; no confident D gene assignment can be made. CDR3 protein: CASSLVPRDTEAFF. The sequenced DNA is TGTGCCAGCAGCTTAGTTCCGAGGGACACTGAAGCTTTCTTT. The entire variable domain, with the stretches around the CDR3 drawn from the reference TRBV7-2 and TRBJ1-1 proteins, is GAGVSQSPSNKVTEKGKDVELRCDPISGHTALYWYRQSLGQGLEFLIYFQGNSAPDKSGLPSDRFSAERTGGSVSTLTIQRTQQEDSAVYLCASSLVPRDTEAFFGQGTRLTVV.